The 8 T cell receptor beta chains in this list originate from one sample, sequenced in a study of T cells expressing NK-cell markers. One entry per CDR3 protein, without DNA, is what TCRdb gives after re-calling the 5' RACE reads. This repertoire includes some 150,000 distinct CDR3 sequences. The sample was blood T cells: a sorted CD56 or NKG2C T cell subset, CD4+ or CD8+ T cells, or bulk PBMC T cells (not recorded which). These receptors all stem from a woman aged 50 to 60 in good health.

The chain combines TRBV27 with TRBJ2-2; TCRdb's D call, TRBD2, is unchecked because there is no DNA. The germline gives CDR1 MNHEY, CDR2 SMNVEV (reference sequence). The CDR3 has 19 residues. Here the CDR3 reads CASSSPGLAGGFNTGELFF.

The chain is built from TRBV3-1 and TRBJ2-2; TCRdb's D call of TRBD1 is untestable without DNA. Germline V CDR1 and CDR2: LGHDT, YNNKEL (reference sequence). This CDR3 region has 17 residues. Here the CDR3 reads CASSQGNAPGRAGELFF. Full variable domain (outside the CDR3, taken from reference TRBV3-1 and TRBJ2-2): DTAVSQTPKYLVTQMGNDKSIKCEQNLGHDTMYWYKQDSKKFLKIMFSYNNKELIINETVPNRFSPKSPDKAHLNLHINSLELGDSAVYFCASSQGNAPGRAGELFFGEGSRLTVL.

The chain joins TRBV5-1 to TRBJ2-7. This CDR3 spans 16 amino acids. CDR1 and CDR2 (germline): SGHRS, YFSETQ. This chain's CDR3 is CASSLAQAQSSYEQYF.

This sequence joins TRBV20-1 and TRBJ2-1. The CDR3 spans 11 residues. From germline, CDR1 is DFQATT and CDR2 SNEGSKA (reference sequence). CDR3 amino acids: CSARFESQQFF.

The V call is TRBV29-1, the J call TRBJ2-6; there is no DNA to check the TCRdb D call of TRBD1. CDR1 is SQVTM and CDR2 is ANQGSEA in the germline V gene. The CDR3 contains 14 residues. The CDR3 loop is CSVEGVAGANVLTF.

The chain couples TRBV7-2 to TRBJ2-5; TCRdb designates TRBD1, a call that cannot be tested without DNA. The germline gives CDR1 SGHTA, CDR2 FQGNSA. The CDR3 runs 13 residues. CDR3 sequence reads: CASSPGIGETQYF.

V and J are TRBV7-2 and TRBJ2-1; the TCRdb call, TRBD2, lacks DNA for checking. The CDR3 covers 19 residues. The V gene's germline CDR1 is SGHTA and CDR2 FQGNSA. CDR3 in amino acids: CASSLGILAGGPSYNEQFF. Based on the CDR3 plus reference TRBV7-2 and TRBJ2-1, the full variable domain is GAGVSQSPSNKVTEKGKDVELRCDPISGHTALYWYRQSLGQGLEFLIYFQGNSAPDKSGLPSDRFSAERTGGSVSTLTIQRTQQEDSAVYLCASSLGILAGGPSYNEQFFGPGTRLTVL.

The chain uses TRBV12-3 or TRBV12-4 and TRBJ1-1. The CDR3 runs 13 residues. The CDR3 spells CASSSEQNTEAFF.